The T cell receptor (beta chain) described here comes from a study of beta chain features in type 1 diabetes. Investigators reverse transcribed all isolated RNA, so they sequenced expressed TCRB transcripts. Sequenced by immunoSEQ multiplex PCR; TCRdb stores in-frame clones only, minus some. Of a few hundred thousand clones in the sample, 9.6% were seen once. The sequence came from a young woman in good health. The specimen sequenced was naive CD4+ T cells from blood.

CDR3 residues: CASSLNPLGLAGSGRGEQFF. The CDR3 bases are TGCGCCAGCAGCCTTAACCCTTTGGGACTAGCGGGATCTGGGCGGGGTGAGCAGTTCTTC. The chain has TRBV5-1 and TRBJ2-1, with 13 bases fitting TRBD2. Germline V CDR1 and CDR2: SGHRS, YFSETQ. CDR3 length equals 20 residues. After removal of 4 bases from V and 9 bases from J, the junction contained 22 bases not matched to a gene.